These 5 T cell receptor beta chains were sequenced from one sample in a study of technical replicates of blood from a few donors. The table came from immunoSEQ multiplex PCR; TCRdb's copy has only in-frame clones and leaves some out. Among around 80,000 clones listed, around 94% were seen once. Source material: T cells isolated from PBMCs. All receptors come from a human donor in good health.

The chain has TRBV6-5 and TRBJ1-1; 7 nucleotides match TRBD1. V gave up 7 bases and J gave up 3 bases; unmatched junction bases: 8. The CDR3 is made up of 14 amino acids. Germline assignment: CDR1 MNHEY and CDR2 SVGAGI. CDR3 region: CASTFMQGDTEAFF. As DNA, the CDR3 is TGTGCCAGCACCTTTATGCAGGGGGACACTGAAGCTTTCTTT.

The gene calls are TRBV7-2 and TRBJ2-4; perhaps TRBD1 as D (6 bases). This CDR3 has 15 amino acids. The V end was cut by 1 base, the J end by 3 bases, with 10 bases between. Germline assignment: CDR1 SGHTA and CDR2 FQGNSA. CDR3 DNA sequence: TGTGCCAGCAGCTTAGGGCAGGGGAACAAAAACATTCAGTACTTC. Protein sequence: CASSLGQGNKNIQYF.

The V gene is TRBV9, the J gene TRBJ2-7, with D perhaps TRBD1 (5 bases). V was pared by 0 bases and J by 4 bases, with 14 bases between. This CDR3 comprises 15 residues. The germline V gene encodes CDR1 SGDLS and CDR2 YYNGEE. The CDR3 spells CASSVGQGVGYEQYF. The CDR3 bases are TGTGCCAGCAGCGTAGGGCAGGGTGTTGGGTACGAGCAGTACTTC.

This clone was picked up a small number of times. This chain joins TRBV7-6 and TRBJ2-7; D is ambiguous. Germline V gene data show CDR1 as SGHVS and CDR2 as FNYEAQ. This CDR3 has 14 amino acids. The V gene lost 5 bases and the J gene lost 3 bases, with 14 bases spanning the gap. CDR3 DNA sequence: TGTGCCAGCAGCCCCTCTGCCTTTAGCTACGAGCAGTACTTC. This encodes CASSPSAFSYEQYF.

The gene calls are TRBV9 and TRBJ1-2, with 7 bases that match TRBD1. Germline assignment: CDR1 SGDLS and CDR2 YYNGEE. This CDR3 comprises 15 residues. V gave up 0 bases and J gave up 8 bases; unmatched junction bases: 10. The CDR3 coding sequence is TGTGCCAGCAGCGTAGGGGAAGGGGGCGCGGGGGGCTACACCTTC. It translates to CASSVGEGGAGGYTF.